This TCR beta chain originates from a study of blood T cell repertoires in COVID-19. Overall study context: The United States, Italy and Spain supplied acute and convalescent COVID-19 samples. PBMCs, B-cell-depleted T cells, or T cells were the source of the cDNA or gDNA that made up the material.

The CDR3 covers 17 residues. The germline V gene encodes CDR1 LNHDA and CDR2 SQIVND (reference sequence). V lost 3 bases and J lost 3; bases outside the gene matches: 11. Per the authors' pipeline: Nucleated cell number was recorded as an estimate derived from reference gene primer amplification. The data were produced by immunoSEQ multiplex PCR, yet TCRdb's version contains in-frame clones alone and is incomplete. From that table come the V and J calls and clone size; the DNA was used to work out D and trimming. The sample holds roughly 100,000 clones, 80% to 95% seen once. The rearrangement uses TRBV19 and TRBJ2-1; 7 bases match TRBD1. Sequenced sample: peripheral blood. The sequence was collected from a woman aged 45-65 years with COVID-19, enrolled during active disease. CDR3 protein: CASSMYRGPAFYNEQFF. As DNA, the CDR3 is TGTGCCAGTAGTATGTACAGGGGCCCAGCATTCTACAATGAGCAGTTCTTC.